This T cell receptor (beta chain) was recorded in a study of PD-1 blockade in classical Hodgkin lymphoma. The study, taken as a whole, reports: Reasons behind the repertoire differences stay unclear, perhaps disease activity or earlier therapy.

Profiling relied on immunoSEQ multiplex PCR, and the TCRdb table lists in-frame clones only, not all of them. The table lists approximately 61,000 clones, roughly 85% of them singletons. Time point noted: cycle 4 day 1 (C4D1), after five to seven weeks of nivolumab. Autologous stem cell transplantation was followed by relapse in every patient, and brentuximab vedotin exposure varied. Concerning this clone itself: The antigen is unknown.

The CDR3 runs 12 residues. Germline values: CDR1 MNHEY, CDR2 SVGAGI. Trimming cost V 2 bases and J 8 bases, with 6 bases left between them. The chain joins TRBV6-5 to TRBJ1-4, with a weak D call TRBD1 (5 bases). The source is a human donor with classical Hodgkin lymphoma. The specimen comprised peripheral blood mononuclear cells (PBMCs), sampled before the fourth cycle of nivolumab. The CDR3 DNA follows: TGTGCCAGCAGTTACGGGGGGGAAAAACTGTTTTTT. It is translated as CASSYGGEKLFF.